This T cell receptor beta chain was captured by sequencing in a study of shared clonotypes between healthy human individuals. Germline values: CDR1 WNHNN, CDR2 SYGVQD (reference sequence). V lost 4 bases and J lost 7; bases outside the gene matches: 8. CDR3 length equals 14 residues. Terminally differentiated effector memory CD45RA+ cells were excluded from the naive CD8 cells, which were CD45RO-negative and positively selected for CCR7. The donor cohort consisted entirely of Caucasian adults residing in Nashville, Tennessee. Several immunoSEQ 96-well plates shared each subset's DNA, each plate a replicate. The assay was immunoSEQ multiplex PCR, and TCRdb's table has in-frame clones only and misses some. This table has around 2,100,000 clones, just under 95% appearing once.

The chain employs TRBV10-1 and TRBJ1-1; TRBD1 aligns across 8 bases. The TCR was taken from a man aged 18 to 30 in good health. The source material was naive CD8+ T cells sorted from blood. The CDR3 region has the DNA TGCGCCAGCAGTGCGGTCCGGGGACAGGATGAAGCTTTCTTT. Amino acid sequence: CASSAVRGQDEAFF.